This entry is about one TCR beta chain. Its antigen is unknown. Measured with immunoSEQ multiplex PCR; TCRdb has only the in-frame clones, and not every one. The sample lists about 20,000 clones; roughly three quarters were seen once. This CDR3 comprises 14 residues. J lost 5 bases, V lost 5 bases, and 12 bases had no gene match. In germline, CDR1 is GTSNPN, CDR2 SVGIG (reference sequence). This sample is part of a study of neoadjuvant nivolumab and ipilimumab in lung cancer. Study in general: The combination arm added day-1 ipilimumab 1 mg/kg to nivolumab 3 mg/kg on days 1, 15, 29.

Study conclusions and caveats: TCR richness and clonality were higher in tumors than adjacent uninvolved lung. Only two of four nivolumab-treated tumors gained richness and clonality by surgery. Only a single major-pathologic-response sample was available for clonality analysis.

The receptor was isolated from an adult with non-small cell lung cancer. The chain carries TRBV30 and TRBJ2-7, with 7 positions matching TRBD1. This specimen was tumor tissue, taken after neoadjuvant nivolumab, alone or with ipilimumab, at or shortly before surgery. The CDR3 loop reads CAWANNRGAHEQYF. The CDR3 region has the DNA TGTGCCTGGGCTAATAACAGGGGAGCCCACGAGCAGTACTTC.